This T cell receptor (beta chain) was recorded in a study of shared clonotypes between healthy human individuals (dated by TCRdb to between 2020 and 2021). Notes on the research overall: A couple of women and a few men aged 18 to 49 years were included in the cohort. For each donor, CD4 naive and CD4 memory were each run on three plates, CD8 naive on two plates, and CD8 memory on one plate. The study deeply sequenced blood TCR repertoires of five healthy adults to estimate repertoire size and the extent of clonotype sharing between individuals. To increase sequencing depth and limit assay-specific biases, TCR repertoire library preparation and sequencing were carried out by different laboratories using diverse techniques. Between about 0.85 and 9.5 billion PBMCs per donor were obtained by leukapheresis.

The donors were healthy, HIV-negative adults with no recently reported acute infections or vaccinations. All donors were Caucasian adults living in Nashville, Tennessee, USA. CD4+ T cells were enriched by magnetic negative selection; naive cells were then positively selected on CD45RA, and the negative fraction formed the memory subset. After blood collection by leukapheresis, PBMCs were isolated using Ficoll-Histopaque density gradient centrifugation and then cryopreserved in the vapor phase of liquid nitrogen. Analytical flow cytometry was used to check the purity and quantity of each magnetically sorted T cell population. Genomic DNA was isolated from each sorted fraction and quantified by UV absorbance on a Nanodrop 2000c. General conclusions and limits of the study: Only blood was sampled, and tissue TCR repertoires likely differ from those in blood. Estimated clonotype richness was generally larger for naive than for memory subsets. Because the study included only a small number of donors, the genetic and exposure-history diversity represented was limited. Clonotypes shared by all four sorted-subset donors showed higher generation probabilities than non-shared clonotypes. Based on pairwise subsampling, the degree of clonotype sharing among donors was expected to be affected by sequencing depth. When four donors were compared, the shared fraction of clonotypes was roughly 4.8% for naive CD4, approximately 3.5% for naive CD8, 2.3% for memory CD4, and less than 0.45% for memory CD8. Rarefaction of sorted-subset datasets indicated incomplete sequencing despite the large sequencing depth.

Germline trimming: 3 bases from V, 2 bases from J; junction bases outside gene matches: 2. The germline V gene specifies SGHVS as CDR1 and FNYEAQ as CDR2. The CDR3 covers 15 residues, taking in both the cysteine and the phenylalanine. Only CDR3 DNA remains: 45 bases, in frame from the first base. Using the deep immunoSEQ assay, TCR CDR3 regions were amplified from genomic DNA by multiplex PCR. Extracted genomic DNA from each cell subset was spread evenly across all wells of several immunoSEQ 96-well plates, with each plate serving as a replicate. Each replicate PCR for sorted subsets received around 200 ng genomic DNA, equal to 30,000 or so T cell genomes. Purified libraries were measured with a Qubit 3.0 fluorometer, size-checked on a Bioanalyzer 2100, and measured again with the KAPA Library Quantification kit. A separate single-read 150-cycle Illumina NextSeq 550 flow cell was used to sequence each immunoSEQ 96-well plate. Processing in the source paper ran as follows. Because the immunoSEQ output included only junctional sequences and no quality scores, the filtering could not be the same as the filtering used for full-length reads. To assign V/J genes and CDR3, sequences were annotated using PyIR, a Python wrapper for IgBLAST v1.9, with IMGT germline references. Reads with weak V/J assignments (E-value above 1e-6), missing CDR3, stop codons, out-of-frame junctions, or ambiguous translated residues were removed. A V3J clonotype was defined by an identical inferred V gene, J gene, and CDR3 amino acid sequence. Percentage overlap between repertoires was calculated by dividing the number of shared unique clonotypes by the size of the smaller repertoire. RTK rarefaction, the Chao1 estimator, and Recon v2.1 estimates of unobserved clonotypes were used to assess repertoire richness. OLGA was used to compute generation probabilities for all TCRbeta clonotypes that the gDNA method yielded from a handful of donors. The source is immuneACCESS, and TCRdb retained only in-frame sequences with V and J called. Part of the clones is not carried over; for the studies checked, unresolved V genes explain less than half of this, and the remainder is unexplained. Clone size and the V and J calls come from that table; the DNA yielded D and trimming. The sample table lists approximately 330,000 clones, around 70% of them with a count of one. Together, the top ten hold roughly 10% of the sample.

Comment on this clone: Its antigen remains undetermined. Per-nucleotide qualities are absent, and no much larger clonotype sits a single base away. The same CDR3 arises from other DNA sequences in this sample as well.

The receptor chain draws on TRBV7-6 and TRBJ2-2; 8 junctional bases match TRBD2. The source of this sequence is a man aged 25 to 40 in good health. The sequencing input was memory CD4+ T cells sorted from blood. Sample cell subset or site, as interpreted from the label and publication: CD45RA-negative fraction. The CDR3 protein: CASSFSGTNTGELFF. The sequence in DNA is TGTGCCAGCAGCTTTAGCGGGACCAACACCGGGGAGCTGTTTTTT.